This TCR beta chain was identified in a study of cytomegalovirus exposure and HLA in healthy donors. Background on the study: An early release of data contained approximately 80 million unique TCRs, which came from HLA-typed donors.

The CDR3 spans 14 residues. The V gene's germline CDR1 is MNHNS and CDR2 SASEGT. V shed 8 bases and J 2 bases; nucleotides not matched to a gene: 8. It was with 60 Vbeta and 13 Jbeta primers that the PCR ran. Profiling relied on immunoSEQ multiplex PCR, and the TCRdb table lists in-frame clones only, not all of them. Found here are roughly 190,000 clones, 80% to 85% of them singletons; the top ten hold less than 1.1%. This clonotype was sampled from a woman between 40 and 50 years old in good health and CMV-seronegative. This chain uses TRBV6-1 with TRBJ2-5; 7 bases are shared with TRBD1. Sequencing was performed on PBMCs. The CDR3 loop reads CASEMTGYQETQYF. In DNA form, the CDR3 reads TGTGCCAGCGAAATGACAGGGTATCAAGAGACCCAGTACTTC.